Listed here are 27 T cell receptor beta chains from one sample, sequenced in a study of regulatory T cells in long-lasting Graves disease. Time point indicated: newly diagnosed GD, antithyroid drugs for less than 3 months. Extracted RNA from PBMCs served as the source of the TCR library. According to the study, TCR beta libraries were built with iRepertoire HTBI primers and CDR3-region Arm-PCR. In TCRdb, the multiplex PCR reads were re-called with MiXCR into one record per CDR3 protein. The sample holds roughly 560,000 distinct CDR3 sequences, around 11% seen once. This sample also appeared in a second study, on T cells in Graves' hyperthyroidism and ophthalmopathy.

The specimen was peripheral blood mononuclear cells (PBMCs), collected at new diagnosis, from a patient treated with antithyroid drugs. The receptors here all came from a woman aged 25 to 45 with Graves disease.

This chain joins TRBV11-1 and TRBJ2-7; possible D gene TRBD2, 5 bases. Germline loops: CDR1 SGHAT, CDR2 FQDESV (reference sequence). The ends were cut back, 6 bases at V and 6 bases at J, with 18 bases in the middle. This CDR3 has 14 residues. CDR3 sequence (DNA): TGTGCCAGCAGTCCCCGGGCTAGCAGCTCCGAGCAGTACTTC. Amino acid sequence: CASSPRASSSEQYF.

This clonotype was observed a handful of times. The chain has TRBV15 and TRBJ2-1; no definite D call. The V gene's germline CDR1 is LNHNV and CDR2 YYDKDF (reference sequence). This CDR3 region has 14 residues. Trimming removed 0 bases at V and 4 bases at J, with 7 bases between. In DNA, the CDR3 is TGTGCCACCAGCAGAGAGGCAGCGTACAATGAGCAGTTCTTC. It encodes CATSREAAYNEQFF.

A remark on this clonotype: At one end the junction does not follow the germline gene, possibly because of a read error. The rearrangement uses TRBV2 and TRBJ1-3, with TRBD1 as a possible D gene (6 bases). Germline V gives CDR1 SNHLY, CDR2 FYNNEI. The CDR3 extends over 16 amino acids. The CDR3, as DNA: TGTGCCAGCAGCGCGGAGGGGGGCCCCAAAGGAAGCACCATATATTTT. Its protein is CASSAEGGPKGSTIYF.

This clonotype was counted ten times or more. The chain uses TRBV28 and TRBJ2-1; D gene ambiguous. The germline CDR1 and CDR2 sequences are MDHEN and SYDVKM. V was pared by 3 bases and J by 7 bases, with 7 bases between. This CDR3 has 12 amino acids. This chain's CDR3 is CASSFEANEQFF. Here the CDR3 DNA reads TGTGCCAGCAGTTTTGAGGCTAATGAGCAGTTCTTC.

This clonotype was detected ten times or more. The chain is built from TRBV7-9 and TRBJ2-7, with D perhaps matching TRBD1 or TRBD2 (5 bases each). Per germline, CDR1 SEHNR and CDR2 FQNEAQ (reference sequence). Trimming shortened V by 5 bases and J by 6 bases, and 17 bases separated the two germline ends. This CDR3 comprises 14 residues. CDR3 in amino acids: CASSRPGRLAEQYF. CDR3 DNA sequence: TGTGCCAGCAGCCGTCCGGGGCGGCTAGCCGAGCAGTACTTC.

This chain joins TRBV6-1 and TRBJ2-1; D unclear. The CDR3 totals 14 residues. Germline CDR1 is MNHNS and CDR2 is SASEGT. V was pared by 6 bases and J by 3 bases, with 12 bases between. CDR3 region: CASSRGTLYNEQFF. The CDR3 DNA sequence: TGTGCCAGCAGCCGTGGTACCCTCTACAATGAGCAGTTCTTC.

This clonotype has only a few counts. V gene TRBV27 combines with J gene TRBJ2-7; 11 bases fit TRBD2. The V and J ends lost 3 bases and 4 bases, in that order; junction bases with no gene match: 17. Germline V gene sequence: CDR1 MNHEY, CDR2 SMNVEV (reference sequence). This CDR3 is 19 amino acids long. CDR3 region: CASSFLGVAGGPAVYEQYF. In DNA, the CDR3 is TGTGCCAGCAGTTTTTTGGGGGTAGCGGGAGGGCCGGCCGTATACGAGCAGTACTTC.

In its sample, this clonotype was seen many times. J is TRBJ2-1 and V is TRBV7-8; 9 positions match TRBD2. After removal of 1 base from V and 5 bases from J, the junction contained 15 bases not matched to a gene. CDR1 and CDR2 (germline): SGHVS, FQNEAQ. The CDR3 runs 19 residues. The CDR3 reads CASSLGYGGREGPHNEQFF. CDR3 in DNA: TGTGCCAGCAGCTTAGGGTATGGAGGGCGGGAGGGCCCTCACAATGAGCAGTTCTTC.

For this clonotype: This could be a read error, since a much larger clone is one nucleotide away. This rearrangement joins TRBV18 to TRBJ2-3; D remains unclear. Germline lookup yields CDR1 KGHSH and CDR2 LQKENI. The CDR3 loop spans 17 amino acids. The CDR3 reads CASSPEVPGSRTDTRYF. The CDR3 DNA follows: TGTGCCAGCTCACCAGAGGTCCCAGGCAGCCGCACAGATACGCGGTATTTT.

There are many counts of this clonotype. This chain connects TRBV7-2 to TRBJ2-1; TRBD2 agrees at 15 bases. The CDR3 runs 16 residues. Germline loops: CDR1 SGHTA, CDR2 FQGNSA. V trimming: 3 bases; J trimming: 7 bases; junction bases outside the gene matches: 4. This chain's CDR3 is CASSFWTSGRGNEQFF. For the CDR3, the DNA is TGTGCCAGCAGCTTCTGGACTAGCGGGAGGGGGAATGAGCAGTTCTTC.

This clonotype was seen ten or more times. J is TRBJ2-1 and V is TRBV24-1; the match to TRBD2 covers 7 bases. The CDR3 length is 15 residues. Germline V gene lookup returns CDR1 KGHDR and CDR2 SFDVKD. J gave up 2 bases and V 4 bases, and 4 bases lay outside the gene matches. This CDR3 is CATSEGSGTYNEQFF. Here the CDR3 DNA reads TGTGCCACCAGTGAAGGGAGCGGGACCTACAATGAGCAGTTCTTC.

This clonotype has a count of ten or more. This chain joins TRBV7-9 and TRBJ1-6, with 8 nucleotides matching TRBD1. The CDR3 runs 16 residues. CDR1 is SEHNR, CDR2 FQNEAQ, per germline (reference sequence). V gave up 5 bases and J gave up 6 bases; unmatched junction bases: 9. In DNA form, the CDR3 reads TGTGCCAGCAGCCCGACGGACAGGGCGATTAATTCACCCCTCCACTTT. This translates into CASSPTDRAINSPLHF.

This rearrangement joins TRBV27 to TRBJ2-7; D unresolved. With 5 bases removed from V and 0 bases from J, the gap between germline ends came to 11 bases. In germline, CDR1 is MNHEY, CDR2 SMNVEV (reference sequence). The CDR3 runs to 14 residues. In nucleotides, the CDR3 is TGTGCCAGCAGTCCCGTCTCAGGCTCCTACGAGCAGTACTTC. Protein product: CASSPVSGSYEQYF.

This clonotype has a count of ten or more. The V call is TRBV11-2, the J call TRBJ2-2; 10 positions match TRBD2. Germline lookup yields CDR1 SGHAT and CDR2 FQNNGV. This CDR3 is 14 amino acids long. V lost 6 bases, J lost 8 bases, and 6 bases stayed unmatched. The CDR3 is CASSLLAGAGELFF. The CDR3 DNA follows: TGTGCCAGCAGTCTCCTAGCGGGAGCGGGGGAGCTGTTTTTT.

Many counts were recorded for this clonotype. The chain carries TRBV28 and TRBJ2-7, with TRBD1 matching 9 bases. The CDR3 totals 15 residues. The V and J ends lost 4 bases and 3 bases, in that order; junction bases with no gene match: 7. CDR1 and CDR2 from the germline V gene are MDHEN and SYDVKM. The CDR3 protein is CASSSPGTGLYEQYF. The CDR3, as DNA: TGTGCCAGCAGTTCCCCCGGGACAGGGCTCTACGAGCAGTACTTC.

This clonotype was seen repeatedly, ten times or more. The chain employs TRBV11-3 and TRBJ2-3; 10 nucleotides agree with TRBD2. Trimming removed 6 bases from V and 3 bases from J; junction bases left unmatched: 12. Germline CDR1 SGHNT, CDR2 YENEEA. The CDR3 totals 17 residues. CDR3 loop: CASRSVLAGGRTDTQYF. DNA of the CDR3: TGTGCCAGCAGGAGTGTTTTAGCGGGAGGTCGAACAGATACGCAGTATTTT.

This clonotype was counted at least ten times. The CDR3 DNA reads as TGCAGCGGGGACGGGACAGGGTACAATGAGCAGTTCTTC. This gives the protein CSGDGTGYNEQFF. This sequence joins TRBV29-1 and TRBJ2-1, with 9 bases fitting TRBD1. Unmatched junction bases numbered 5, after V lost 7 bases and J lost 4 bases. Per germline, CDR1 SQVTM and CDR2 ANQGSEA. The CDR3 has 13 amino acids.

This clonotype was detected many times. The genes are TRBV20-1 and TRBJ2-3; weak D call: TRBD2 (5 bases). The germline gives CDR1 DFQATT, CDR2 SNEGSKA (reference sequence). CDR3 length: 14 residues. The V end lost 3 bases, the J end lost 1 base, and 11 bases lay between the germline ends. CDR3 sequence (DNA): TGCAGTGCTAGCATGCGCGGGCGCACAGATACGCAGTATTTT. Translating gives CSASMRGRTDTQYF.

The chain links TRBV15 to TRBJ2-1, with 8 bases identical to TRBD2. Losses at the gene ends were 0 bases for V and 7 bases for J; bases not matched to a gene: 5. CDR1 is LNHNV and CDR2 is YYDKDF in the germline V gene (reference sequence). The CDR3 totals 15 residues. The CDR3 DNA is TGTGCCACCAGCAGAGAGGCTAGCGGGCGGAATGAGCAGTTCTTC. It is translated as CATSREASGRNEQFF.

Turning to this clonotype: A far larger clone lies a single base away; this is likely a read error. The chain links TRBV2 to TRBJ2-5, with D possibly TRBD2 on 6 matching bases. The end of the DNA is better explained by TRBJ2-1, so the J call may be wrong. The CDR3 consists of 13 residues. Germline CDR1 is SNHLY and CDR2 is FYNNEI. This CDR3 reads CATEALVGGEQFF. The CDR3 coding sequence is TGTGCCACCGAGGCACTAGTGGGAGGTGAGCAGTTCTTC.

This clonotype was counted only a few times. The chain uses TRBV30 and TRBJ2-2, with D tentatively TRBD2 (5 bases). V lost 5 bases, J lost 7 bases, and 17 bases lay in between. Germline V gene sequence: CDR1 GTSNPN, CDR2 SVGIG (reference sequence). The CDR3 runs 14 residues. The chain's CDR3 is CAWAQATRGGELFF. In DNA form, the CDR3 reads TGTGCCTGGGCCCAAGCAACCCGGGGCGGGGAGCTGTTTTTT.

The V and J genes are TRBV19 and TRBJ2-1; tentatively, D is TRBD2 (6 bases). The germline V and J ends were trimmed by 4 bases and 5 bases, with 9 bases remaining between them. CDR1 and CDR2 (germline): LNHDA, SQIVND (reference sequence). The CDR3 is 13 residues long. The CDR3 spells CASSNQRDNEQFF. The CDR3 DNA reads TGTGCCAGTAGTAACCAGCGGGACAATGAGCAGTTCTTC.

This chain links TRBV7-9 with TRBJ2-5; possible D gene TRBD1, 5 bases. Trimming left V 7 bases short and J 4 bases short, with 13 bases between. This CDR3 region has 13 residues. CDR1 is SEHNR and CDR2 is FQNEAQ in the germline V gene (reference sequence). CDR3 in DNA: TGTGCCAGCACAGGGAATAGTCGAGAGACCCAGTACTTC. It translates to CASTGNSRETQYF. The full variable domain, rest sourced from reference TRBV7-9 and TRBJ2-5, is DTGVSQNPRHKITKRGQNVTFRCDPISEHNRLYWYRQTLGQGPEFLTYFQNEAQLEKSRLLSDRFSAERPKGSFSTLEIQRTEQGDSAMYLCASTGNSRETQYFGPGTRLLVL.

This clonotype was seen many times. CDR3 sequence reads: CASSGPRGAGTSYEQYF. The CDR3 DNA reads as TGTGCCAGCAGTGGTCCCCGGGGGGCGGGGACCTCCTACGAGCAGTACTTC. V is TRBV6-1 and J is TRBJ2-7; D is possibly TRBD2 (7 bases). In germline, CDR1 is MNHNS, CDR2 SASEGT. V was trimmed by 4 bases and J by 0 bases, leaving 19 bases between them. The CDR3 contains 17 residues.

V is TRBV6-5 and J is TRBJ1-5; D not certain. CDR1 is MNHEY and CDR2 is SVGAGI in the germline V gene. The CDR3 is 14 residues long. V lost 2 bases, J lost 4 bases, and 9 bases lay in between. CDR3 sequence reads: CASSYREVNQPQHF. In DNA form, the CDR3 reads TGTGCCAGCAGTTACAGGGAAGTTAATCAGCCCCAGCATTTT.

This clonotype showed up just a few times. This rearrangement joins TRBV6-2 or TRBV6-3 to TRBJ2-1; TRBD1 agrees at 7 bases. The CDR3 loop spans 17 amino acids. Losses at the gene ends were 4 bases for V and 5 bases for J; bases not matched to a gene: 14. Germline CDR1 MNHEY, CDR2 SVGEGT. CDR3 nucleotides: TGTGCCAGCAGTTTCCTCACCGGGACAGAATTGCACAATGAGCAGTTCTTC. Translating gives CASSFLTGTELHNEQFF.

The sample holds many counts of this clonotype. The chain joins TRBV25-1 to TRBJ1-2, with 9 bases aligning to TRBD1. The junction had 5 bases not matched to a gene; V was cut back by 0 bases and J by 6 bases. Germline-derived CDR1 and CDR2 are MGHDK and SYGVNS. The CDR3 covers 15 residues. The CDR3: CASSEYWTGEDGYTF. The CDR3 DNA reads TGTGCCAGCAGTGAATATTGGACAGGGGAAGATGGCTACACCTTC.